This T cell receptor beta chain was found in a study of OX40 agonist ivuxolimab in advanced cancers. For the wider study: Ivuxolimab, which targeted the costimulatory receptor OX40 (CD134), was an agonistic, fully human IgG2 monoclonal antibody. The purpose of peripheral TCRbeta sequencing was to test whether ivuxolimab changed TCR sequence diversity and led to clonal T-cell expansion. Among the roughly 52 dose-escalation patients, 19 had hepatocellular carcinoma, 15 or so melanoma, 9 renal cell carcinoma and 9 head and neck cancer. Intravenous ivuxolimab was administered to patients every 2 weeks at six dose levels: 0.01, 0.1, 0.3, 1.5, 3 and 10 mg/kg. Patients were allowed to have had prior anti-PD-1, anti-PD-L1 or anti-CTLA-4 therapy, and roughly 40% of the dose-escalation patients had previously received checkpoint inhibitors. Three dose-escalation patients achieved partial responses, one with hepatocellular carcinoma and two with cutaneous melanoma. The dose-escalation cohort was 82.7% male with a mean age of approximately 60 years, ranging from roughly 20 to 85. The paper reports the monotherapy dose-escalation portion (N of about 50 patients) of the phase I ivuxolimab trial. What the authors observed across the whole study: At doses of 0.1 to 3.0 mg/kg, clonal expansion of both CD4+ and CD8+ T cells in blood was seen between baseline and week 6. The antigen specificity of the peripheral T cells that underwent clonal expansion was not determined. On average, CD8+ T cells showed more expanded clones than CD4+ T cells after ivuxolimab. In the 0.1-3.0 mg/kg groups, partial responders had among the lowest normalized peripheral clonal expansion, particularly in CD8+ T cells. Low levels of normalized T-cell clonal expansion were also seen in some patients who did not respond.

A note on this clone: Its antigen remains undetermined. Per-base quality was not reported, and no clone a single base away is much larger than it.

Genomic DNA was extracted from sorted cells for sequencing of the TCRbeta CDR3 region. TCRbeta CDR3 regions were sequenced using the immunoSEQ Assay. This immuneACCESS table, as held by TCRdb, lists in-frame sequences with V and J called but not all clones. Of the missing ones, under half trace to an unresolved V gene in checked studies; the others have no known cause. The sample contains fewer than 120,000 clones, roughly 87% of them found a single time. The ten largest clones take up around 0.26% of the sample. V is clipped by 1 base and J by 1 base, and the sequence between their germline boundaries is 14 bases long. The CDR3 covers 17 residues, taking in both the cysteine and the phenylalanine. The read is trimmed to its CDR3 DNA, 51 bases read in frame from base 1. CDR1 LGHNA and CDR2 YNFKEQ are derived from the germline V gene. Patients with autoimmune disease history or receiving systemic immunosuppression were excluded from the trial. Peripheral blood for TCR sequencing was drawn from every dose cohort at baseline, at cycle 4 day 1 and at cycle 7 day 1. Samples were obtained from an open-label, multicenter, first-in-human phase I dose-escalation trial of ivuxolimab. The trial enrolled adults with locally advanced or metastatic head and neck squamous cell, hepatocellular, melanoma or renal cell carcinoma. Before TCR sequencing, CD4+ T cells and CD8+ T cells were sorted from peripheral blood as separate populations.

The source is an adult with an advanced solid tumor such as melanoma, head and neck, liver or kidney cancer. Sequenced material: CD4+ or CD8+ T cells sorted from blood, taken in a trial of the OX40 agonist ivuxolimab. The chain joins TRBV4-2 to TRBJ2-1, and perhaps TRBD2 as D gene, on 5 matching bases. In nucleotide form, the sequence is TGTGCCAGCAGCCAAGGCGGTATCGGGGTATCCTACAATGAGCAGTTCTTC. This encodes CASSQGGIGVSYNEQFF.